Shown below are 28 T cell receptor beta chains from a single sample sequenced in a study of CXCR3-negative and CXCR3-positive naive CD8 T cells. Study observations and caveats: More hydrophobic TRB CDR3s occurred in CXCR3-positive than in CXCR3-negative naive cells.

Libraries were UMI-labeled 5' RACE TRB cDNA. TCRdb reworked the 5' RACE reads into one entry per CDR3 protein, no DNA. This table lists about 150,000 distinct CDR3 sequences. Their antigens are not known. What was sequenced was naive CXCR3+ CD8+ T cells from blood. Documented subset: CD45RO-CCR7+CD27+CD95- naive CD8+ T cells expressing CXCR3 (TNR3+). The receptors derive from a human donor in good health. Some clones in this sample may be carry-over from other donors' samples.

The rearrangement links TRBV5-1 to TRBJ2-1; the D gene TCRdb calls, TRBD1, cannot be checked with no DNA. The CDR3 consists of 12 residues. CDR1 and CDR2 from the germline V gene are SGHRS and YFSETQ. The CDR3: CASSLTGAEQFF. Variable domain in full (rest from reference TRBV5-1 and TRBJ2-1): KAGVTQTPRYLIKTRGQQVTLSCSPISGHRSVSWYQQTPGQGLQFLFEYFSETQRNKGNFPGRFSGRQFSNSRSEMNVSTLELGDSALYLCASSLTGAEQFFGPGTRLTVL.

J is TRBJ2-7 and V is TRBV9. CDR1 and CDR2 from the germline V gene are SGDLS and YYNGEE. This CDR3 is built from 13 residues. CDR3 loop: CASSVTPAYEQYF.

The chain recombines TRBV6-5 with TRBJ2-6; no DNA is available, so the TRBD1 call from TCRdb remains unchecked. The CDR3 spans 15 residues. Germline-derived CDR1 and CDR2 are MNHEY and SVGAGI. This CDR3 reads CASSRTGSGANVLTF.

V gene TRBV7-9 combines with J gene TRBJ2-1; TCRdb returns TRBD2, unconfirmable since there is no DNA. The CDR3 runs to 16 residues. CDR1 is SEHNR and CDR2 is FQNEAQ in the germline V gene (reference sequence). The CDR3 protein is CASSLVLAGVDNEQFF.

V usage is TRBV5-6 and J usage is TRBJ2-7; TCRdb lists TRBD1, though no DNA is available to test this call. CDR3 length: 14 amino acids. The germline V gene has CDR1 SGHDT and CDR2 YYEEEE. The CDR3 region is CASSFGTGNGEQYF.

The chain has TRBV20-1 and TRBJ2-7; with no DNA, the TCRdb D assignment of TRBD2 cannot be verified. The CDR3 spans 17 residues. CDR1 is DFQATT and CDR2 is SNEGSKA in the germline V gene (reference sequence). The CDR3 here is CSASPEKAGGVAYEQYF.

The CDR3 sequence: CASSHPGKGTYEQYF. The chain combines TRBV4-2 with TRBJ2-7; lacking DNA, the TRBD1 call made by TCRdb goes unchecked. The CDR3 totals 15 residues. CDR1 and CDR2 (germline): LGHNA, YNFKEQ.

The CDR3 protein is CASSLEGRETQYF. The chain couples TRBV7-2 to TRBJ2-5. The CDR3 contains 13 residues. Germline V gene lookup returns CDR1 SGHTA and CDR2 FQGNSA.

The rearrangement uses TRBV4-3 and TRBJ2-7; TCRdb lists TRBD1, though no DNA is available to test this call. The CDR3 runs to 16 residues. The germline CDR1 and CDR2 sequences are LGHNA and YSLEER. The CDR3 region is CASSQDFWQGTNEQYF.

The rearrangement uses TRBV7-9 and TRBJ1-4. This CDR3 has 12 residues. In germline, CDR1 is SEHNR, CDR2 FQNEAQ (reference sequence). CDR3 residues: CASSQDNEKLFF. Complete variable domain (other parts from reference TRBV7-9 and TRBJ1-4): DTGVSQNPRHKITKRGQNVTFRCDPISEHNRLYWYRQTLGQGPEFLTYFQNEAQLEKSRLLSDRFSAERPKGSFSTLEIQRTEQGDSAMYLCASSQDNEKLFFGSGTQLSVL.

The chain combines TRBV19 with TRBJ2-1; no DNA is available, so the TRBD2 call from TCRdb remains unchecked. Per germline, CDR1 LNHDA and CDR2 SQIVND (reference sequence). The CDR3 is 15 residues long. CDR3 amino acids: CASSMLGEGYNEQFF.

The chain employs TRBV4-1 and TRBJ2-7; TCRdb designates TRBD2, a call that cannot be tested without DNA. The CDR3 contains 15 residues. Germline values: CDR1 MGHRA, CDR2 YSYEKL. The CDR3 loop reads CASSLRLAGFYEQYF.

J is TRBJ2-7 and V is TRBV4-1; TCRdb picks TRBD1, but there is no DNA to check that call. CDR1 and CDR2 (germline): MGHRA, YSYEKL. The CDR3 is 13 residues long. The CDR3 region is CASSHPGGNEQYF.

V is TRBV28 and J is TRBJ2-5; TCRdb's D call of TRBD1 is untestable without DNA. Germline loops: CDR1 MDHEN, CDR2 SYDVKM. The CDR3 covers 14 residues. This CDR3 is CASSLLGREETQYF.

The chain combines TRBV2 with TRBJ1-5; the D gene TCRdb calls, TRBD1, cannot be checked with no DNA. Germline lookup yields CDR1 SNHLY and CDR2 FYNNEI. The CDR3 covers 16 residues. The CDR3 protein is CASSDGTDTSNQPQHF.

J is TRBJ2-5 and V is TRBV5-4; TCRdb's D call, TRBD2, is unchecked because there is no DNA. The germline CDR1 and CDR2 sequences are SGHNT and YYREEE (reference sequence). This CDR3 is 18 amino acids long. The chain's CDR3 is CASSLKRLAGGPQETQYF.

J is TRBJ1-1 and V is TRBV29-1; the TCRdb D gene call, TRBD1, has no DNA to confirm it. The CDR3 totals 13 residues. The germline gives CDR1 SQVTM, CDR2 ANQGSEA. The CDR3: CSPVDRDKAEAFF.

The chain couples TRBV20-1 to TRBJ2-5; the TCRdb D gene call, TRBD1, has no DNA to confirm it. This CDR3 has 14 residues. The germline V gene encodes CDR1 DFQATT and CDR2 SNEGSKA (reference sequence). The CDR3 loop is CSARGDSFQETQYF.

The rearrangement joins TRBV3-1 to TRBJ2-3; TCRdb returns TRBD2, unconfirmable since there is no DNA. The CDR3 has 16 residues. Germline V gene data show CDR1 as LGHDT and CDR2 as YNNKEL (reference sequence). The CDR3 here is CASSLQTSSGIDTQYF.

The chain combines TRBV4-3 with TRBJ1-1. The CDR3 has 13 residues. The germline V gene encodes CDR1 LGHNA and CDR2 YSLEER. CDR3 amino acids: CASSQDEREEAFF.

This CDR3 is CASSSTGGSTDTQYF. The chain employs TRBV11-2 and TRBJ2-3; with no DNA, the TCRdb D assignment of TRBD1 cannot be verified. The CDR3 covers 15 residues. Germline V lookup: CDR1 SGHAT, CDR2 FQNNGV.

The chain couples TRBV7-9 to TRBJ2-1. This CDR3 is 13 amino acids long. The V gene's germline CDR1 is SEHNR and CDR2 FQNEAQ (reference sequence). The chain's CDR3 is CASSLGDSGQQFF.

The chain combines TRBV6-5 with TRBJ1-2; TCRdb names TRBD1, which stays unverified in the absence of DNA. Germline V gene lookup returns CDR1 MNHEY and CDR2 SVGAGI. The length of the CDR3 is 12 residues. The CDR3 region is CASSGTNYGYTF.

The CDR3 here is CASSLSVRLAGTDTQYF. The J gene is TRBJ2-3, the V gene TRBV7-3. CDR1 is SGHTA and CDR2 is FQGTGA in the germline V gene. CDR3 length: 17 amino acids. Looking up the rest from reference TRBV7-3 and TRBJ2-3 gives the full variable domain: GAGVSQTPSNKVTEKGKYVELRCDPISGHTALYWYRQSLGQGPEFLIYFQGTGAADDSGLPNDRFFAVRPEGSVSTLKIQRTERGDSAVYLCASSLSVRLAGTDTQYFGPGTRLTVL.

V is TRBV7-7 and J is TRBJ1-1. The CDR3 has 13 amino acids. The V gene's germline CDR1 is SSHAT and CDR2 FNYEAQ (reference sequence). CDR3 sequence: CASSPDLNTEAFF.

The chain uses TRBV28 and TRBJ1-5; no DNA is available, so the TRBD1 call from TCRdb remains unchecked. Germline assignment: CDR1 MDHEN and CDR2 SYDVKM. The CDR3 sequence is 13 residues long. CDR3 loop: CASLRTDNQPQHF.

The chain carries TRBV24-1 and TRBJ2-1. The CDR3 sequence is 13 residues long. In germline, CDR1 is KGHDR, CDR2 SFDVKD. This CDR3 reads CATSDLVNGEQFF.

The chain carries TRBV28 and TRBJ2-7. From germline, CDR1 is MDHEN and CDR2 SYDVKM. The CDR3 totals 14 residues. CDR3 sequence: CASSFEVGGYEQYF.